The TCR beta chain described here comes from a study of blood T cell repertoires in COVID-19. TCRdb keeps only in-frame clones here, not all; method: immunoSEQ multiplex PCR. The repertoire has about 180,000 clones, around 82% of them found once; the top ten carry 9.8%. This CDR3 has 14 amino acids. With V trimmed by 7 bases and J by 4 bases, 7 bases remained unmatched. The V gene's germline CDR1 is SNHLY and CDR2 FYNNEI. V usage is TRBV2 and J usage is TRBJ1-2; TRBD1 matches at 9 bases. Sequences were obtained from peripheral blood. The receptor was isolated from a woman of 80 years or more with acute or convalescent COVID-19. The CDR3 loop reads CASTTDRGSYGYTF. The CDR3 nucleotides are TGTGCCAGCACCACGGACAGGGGAAGCTATGGCTACACCTTC.